The clone carrying this T cell receptor (beta chain) was found a few times. The antigen remains unidentified. The data stem from a study of CD8+CD57+ T cells in acquired aplastic anemia. Study in general: Yields of DNA that came from sorted CD4+ and CD8+ cells averaged 3.2 ug. Healthy donors yielded roughly 9.8 million CD4+ cell reads on average. Points from the study as a whole: There were roughly 30 CD8+ CDR3 sequences that occurred in both patients and controls. Patients showed no significant difference from controls in CD8+ Simpson's diversity.

Genomic DNA constituted the template upon which TCR beta VDJ and CDR3 profiling was performed. Via MiXCR, TCRdb re-called the reads, giving one row per CDR3 protein. Of around 68,000 distinct CDR3 sequences in the sample, almost 55% were seen once. In germline, CDR1 is LNHDA, CDR2 SQIVND (reference sequence). Trimming took off 3 bases at V and 4 bases at J, with 9 bases between the two ends. The CDR3 consists of 13 residues. Input material: sorted CD4+, CD8+, or CD8+CD57+ T cells (not recorded which) from PBMCs. The chain employs TRBV19 and TRBJ1-2; D might be TRBD1 (5 bases). This clonotype was sampled from a human donor in good health, serving as a control. CDR3 residues: CASSIRDSYGYTF. CDR3 nucleotides: TGTGCCAGTAGTATCCGAGACAGCTATGGCTACACCTTC.